A selection of T cell receptor beta chains follows, all from one sample in a study of blood T cells in healthy people across ages. TCRdb fed the 5' RACE reads into MiXCR, producing one record per CDR3 protein. The sample has 600,000 to 800,000 distinct CDR3 sequences; 40% to 65% are singletons. Sequencing was carried out using blood. Receptors originate from an elderly woman in good health. Each CDR3 is given without its conserved first and last residue. A D gene is named only where the DNA matches it firmly.

V gene	J gene	D gene	CDR3 protein
TRBV28	TRBJ2-7	-	ASSLRGASYEQY
TRBV29-1	TRBJ1-1	-	SVEVGAF
TRBV29-1	TRBJ2-4	-	SVEGDRNIQY
TRBV28	TRBJ2-7	TRBD1	ASSRDRALYEQY
TRBV28	-	TRBD1	ASTPGDREDEQY
TRBV12-3/TRBV12-4	TRBJ1-6	-	ASSPTRGAGYSPLH
TRBV5-1	TRBJ2-7	TRBD1	ASSVTGSSCEQY
TRBV20-1	TRBJ2-7	-	SADQVSGSYEQY
TRBV20-1	TRBJ2-5	-	SATIEVGETQY
TRBV5-1	TRBJ2-3	-	ASSLAVQLSTDTQY
TRBV7-2	TRBJ2-1	-	ASSSGSYNEQF
TRBV29-1	TRBJ2-3	-	SVCPPGLTQY
TRBV12-3/TRBV12-4	TRBJ1-1	-	ASSTRGLNTEAF
TRBV6-2/TRBV6-3	TRBJ2-4	-	AINTMGATNIQY
TRBV13	TRBJ1-6	-	ASSVRELNSPLH
TRBV4-2	TRBJ2-5	-	ASSQDNTNEQY
TRBV28	TRBJ2-7	-	ASSFPDGSYEQY
TRBV14	-	-	ASSPLGEYEQY
TRBV20-1	TRBJ2-5	TRBD2	SARDQREVQETQY
TRBV6-6	TRBJ2-2	-	ASRSRESAGELF
TRBV20-1	TRBJ1-6	-	SARDPRGTPLH
TRBV18	-	TRBD1	ASSRKGAETQY
TRBV3-1	TRBJ1-6	-	ASSGRYNSPLH
TRBV12-3/TRBV12-4	-	-	ASNRRGLDEQY
TRBV20-1	TRBJ1-6	-	SARPTGLPNSPLH
TRBV9	TRBJ1-5	-	ASSAGGFDNQPQH
TRBV12-3/TRBV12-4	TRBJ2-1	TRBD2	ASSLQRGGGEQF
TRBV29-1	TRBJ2-5	TRBD2	SGVTSRETQY